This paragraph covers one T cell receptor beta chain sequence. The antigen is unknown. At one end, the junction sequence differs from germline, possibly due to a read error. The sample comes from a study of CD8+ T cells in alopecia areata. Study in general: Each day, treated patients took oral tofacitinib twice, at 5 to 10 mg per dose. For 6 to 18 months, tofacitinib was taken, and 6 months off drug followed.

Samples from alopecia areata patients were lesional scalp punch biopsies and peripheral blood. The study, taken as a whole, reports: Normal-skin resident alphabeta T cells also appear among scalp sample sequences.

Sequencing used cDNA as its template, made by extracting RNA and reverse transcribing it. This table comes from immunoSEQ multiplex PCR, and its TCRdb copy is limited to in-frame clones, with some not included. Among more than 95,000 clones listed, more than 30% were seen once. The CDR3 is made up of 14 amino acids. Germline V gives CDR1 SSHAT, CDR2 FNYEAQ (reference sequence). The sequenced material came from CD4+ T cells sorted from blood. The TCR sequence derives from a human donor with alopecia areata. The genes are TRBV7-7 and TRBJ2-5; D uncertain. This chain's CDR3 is CASSPSFSQETQYF. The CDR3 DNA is TGTGCTAGCAGCCCCTCCTTCTCTCAAGAGACCCAGTACTTC.